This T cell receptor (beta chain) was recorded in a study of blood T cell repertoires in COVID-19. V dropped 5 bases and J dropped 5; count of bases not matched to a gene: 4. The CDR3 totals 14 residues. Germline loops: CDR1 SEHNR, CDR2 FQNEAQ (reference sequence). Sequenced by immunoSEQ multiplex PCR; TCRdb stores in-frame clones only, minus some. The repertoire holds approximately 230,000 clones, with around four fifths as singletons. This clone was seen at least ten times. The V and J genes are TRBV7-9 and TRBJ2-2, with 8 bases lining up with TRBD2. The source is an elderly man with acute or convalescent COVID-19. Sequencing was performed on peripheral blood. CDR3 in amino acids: CASSPTSVTGELFF. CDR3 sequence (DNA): TGTGCCAGCAGCCCGACTAGCGTGACCGGGGAGCTGTTTTTT.